The sequence of this T cell receptor (beta chain) was determined in a study of blood T cell repertoires in COVID-19. Looking at the study overall: Italy, Spain and the United States were the sources of the convalescent and acute COVID-19 samples.

In terms of age and location, participants ranged from about 18 to 100 years and lived in about two dozen US areas. Cohort allocation depended upon clinical history that participants reported. Within 2 weeks of study entry, exposed participants had contacted a PCR-confirmed or clinician-diagnosed COVID-19 case. CDR1 is SGHNT and CDR2 is YENEEA in the germline V gene. Trimming left V 5 bases short and J 6 bases short, with 13 bases between. CDR3 length: 14 residues. The data were produced by immunoSEQ multiplex PCR, yet TCRdb's version contains in-frame clones alone and is incomplete. The table lists more than 150,000 clones, nearly 80% of them singletons.

The TCR comes from a man in his sixties who had been exposed to COVID-19. The sequenced sample consisted of PBMCs or T cells enriched from blood (not recorded which). V and J are TRBV11-3 and TRBJ2-2; TRBD2 might be the D (5 bases). As DNA, the CDR3 is TGTGCCAGCAGCCCCGCGGCCGGGGCCGGGGAGCTGTTTTTT. Translation: CASSPAAGAGELFF.